Listed here are 10 T cell receptor beta chains from one sample, sequenced in a study of T cell clonality in common variable immunodeficiency. Points from the study as a whole: Reportedly, TCR beta sequences from common variable immunodeficiency showed fewer deletions and N-nucleotide insertions.

The antigens for these receptors are not known. The assay was immunoSEQ multiplex PCR, and TCRdb's table has in-frame clones only and misses some. The table lists several thousand clones, with 3% to 4% in the top ten. Sample: peripheral blood mononuclear cells. The source of these receptors is a human donor with common variable immunodeficiency.

As for this clone: Coverage ceases 3 residues before the CDR3 finishes, and the germline J gene fills in the end. The chain employs TRBV11-2 and TRBJ2-5; D remains unclear. Looked up from germline, CDR1 is SGHAT and CDR2 is FQNNGV. The CDR3 sequence is 13 residues long. Between the trimmed V and J ends, which lost 5 bases and 3 bases, there was a span of 10 bases. CDR3 sequence reads: CASSRDAEETQYF. The part of the CDR3 DNA that was read is TGTGCCAGCAGCCGCGACGCGGAAGAGACC.

Concerning this clone: The read is 3 residues too short to cover the CDR3 end, so that end is filled in from the germline J gene. The genes are TRBV19 and TRBJ1-4; 7 bases align to TRBD1. CDR3 length equals 14 residues. Germline-derived CDR1 and CDR2 are LNHDA and SQIVND (reference sequence). V dropped 5 bases and J dropped 5; count of bases not matched to a gene: 5. Here the CDR3 reads CASSRTGQNEKLFF. Partial CDR3 DNA: TGTGCCAGTAGTCGGACAGGACAAAATGAAAAA.

Details on this clone: The read gets to within 3 residues of the CDR3 end, and the germline J gene fills in the rest. The chain couples TRBV2 to TRBJ1-6, with D possibly matching TRBD1 (5 bases). Trimming removed 6 bases at V and 9 bases at J, with 15 bases between. CDR1 and CDR2 (germline): SNHLY, FYNNEI. The CDR3 runs to 14 residues. The CDR3 loop is CASREHGGTSPLHF. The sequenced CDR3 bases are TGTGCCAGCAGGGAGCACGGGGGGACTTCACCC. Complete variable domain (other parts from reference TRBV2 and TRBJ1-6): EPEVTQTPSHQVTQMGQEVILRCVPISNHLYFYWYRQILGQKVEFLVSFYNNEISEKSEIFDDQFSVERPDGSNFTLKIRSTKLEDSAMYFCASREHGGTSPLHFGNGTRLTVT.

Concerning this clone: From the germline J gene comes the end of the CDR3, since the read stops 3 residues before it. This chain connects TRBV7-2 to TRBJ1-2; 10 nucleotides line up with TRBD1. This CDR3 is built from 14 residues. CDR1 and CDR2 from the germline V gene are SGHTA and FQGNSA. The V and J ends lost 5 bases and 4 bases, in that order; junction bases with no gene match: 4. The DNA read from the CDR3 is TGTGCCAGCAGCCAGGACAGGGGGAGCTATGGC. It translates to CASSQDRGSYG. The entire CDR3 protein reads CASSQDRGSYGYTF.

As concerns this clone: The CDR3 end lies 3 residues beyond the end of the read and is filled in from the germline J gene. J is TRBJ1-1 and V is TRBV30; tentative D call: TRBD1 (6 bases). The CDR3 sequence is 12 residues long. V shed 3 bases and J shed 7 bases, with 12 bases lying between them. The germline CDR1 and CDR2 sequences are GTSNPN and SVGIG (reference sequence). CDR3 in amino acids: CAWRGGQFEAFF. The part of the CDR3 DNA that was read is TGTGCCTGGAGGGGAGGACAGTTTGAA.

About this clone itself: The CDR3 is cut off 3 residues early in the read; its end comes from the germline J gene. The rearrangement joins TRBV19 to TRBJ1-5, with TRBD1 as a possible D gene (5 bases). The CDR3 consists of 13 residues. V was pared by 5 bases and J by 2 bases, with 7 bases between. Germline V gene sequence: CDR1 LNHDA, CDR2 SQIVND (reference sequence). The sequenced CDR3 bases are TGTGCCAGTAGTGGGGCCCGCAATCAGCCC. This sequence encodes CASSGARNQP. The CDR3, in full, reads CASSGARNQPQHF.

This clone is medium-sized (0.01 to 0.1%) by frequency. The sequence runs out 3 residues before the end of the CDR3; the remainder is reconstructed from the germline J gene. V gene TRBV20-1 combines with J gene TRBJ1-5, with TRBD1 matching over 10 bases. Germline CDR1 reads DFQATT; CDR2 reads SNEGSKA (reference sequence). The CDR3 has 14 amino acids. The J segment lost 7 bases and the V segment lost 6 bases, leaving 9 bases of the junction unmatched. CDR3: CSAPTGTGDQPQHF. CDR3 bases read: TGCAGTGCCCCTACCGGGACAGGGGACCAGCCC.

Of note for this clone: Read data end 3 residues before the CDR3 end; the end is taken from the germline J gene. The V gene is TRBV19, the J gene TRBJ1-1, with 8 bases aligning to TRBD1. V trimming: 5 bases; J trimming: 5 bases; junction bases outside the gene matches: 7. Germline values: CDR1 LNHDA, CDR2 SQIVND (reference sequence). The CDR3 totals 14 residues. CDR3 region: CASSHDRGKTEAFF. Partial CDR3 DNA: TGTGCCAGTAGTCATGACAGGGGAAAAACTGAA.

Measured by frequency, this clone is medium-sized (0.01 to 0.1%). Coverage ceases 3 residues before the CDR3 finishes, and the germline J gene fills in the end. The chain has TRBV5-1 and TRBJ2-2; 11 nucleotides line up with TRBD1. Germline V lookup: CDR1 SGHRS, CDR2 YFSETQ. The CDR3 is made up of 16 amino acids. V lost 4 bases, J lost 6 bases, and 8 bases stayed unmatched. The sequenced part of the CDR3 DNA is TGCGCCAGCAGCCCGAGGACAGGGGGCGAGTCCGGGGAG. Its translation: CASSPRTGGESGE. In full, the CDR3 is CASSPRTGGESGELFF. Filled out from reference TRBV5-1 and TRBJ2-2, the complete variable domain reads KAGVTQTPRYLIKTRGQQVTLSCSPISGHRSVSWYQQTPGQGLQFLFEYFSETQRNKGNFPGRFSGRQFSNSRSEMNVSTLELGDSALYLCASSPRTGGESGELFFGEGSRLTVL.

With respect to this clone: The read halts 3 residues ahead of the CDR3 end, with the missing end drawn from the germline J gene. V usage is TRBV6-2 or TRBV6-3 and J usage is TRBJ2-1, with D possibly matching TRBD2 (6 bases). The germline gives CDR1 MNHEY, CDR2 SVGEGT. Trimming pared 0 bases from V and 9 bases from J, leaving 12 bases between. The CDR3 covers 14 residues. This chain's CDR3 is CASSYSGGAGEQFF. The covered CDR3 bases are TGTGCCAGCAGTTACTCAGGAGGGGCCGGTGAG.